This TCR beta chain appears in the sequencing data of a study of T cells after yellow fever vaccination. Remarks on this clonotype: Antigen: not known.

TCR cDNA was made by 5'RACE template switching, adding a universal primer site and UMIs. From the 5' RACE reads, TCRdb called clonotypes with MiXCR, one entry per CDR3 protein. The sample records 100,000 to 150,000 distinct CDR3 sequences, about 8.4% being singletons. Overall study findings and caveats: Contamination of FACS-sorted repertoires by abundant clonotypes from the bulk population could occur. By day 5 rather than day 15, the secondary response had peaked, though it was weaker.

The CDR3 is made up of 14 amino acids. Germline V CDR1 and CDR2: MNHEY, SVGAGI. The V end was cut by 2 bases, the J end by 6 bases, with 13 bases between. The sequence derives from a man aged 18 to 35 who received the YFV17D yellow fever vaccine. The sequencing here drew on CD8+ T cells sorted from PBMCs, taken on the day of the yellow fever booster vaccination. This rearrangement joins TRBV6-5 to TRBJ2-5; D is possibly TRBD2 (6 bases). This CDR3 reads CASSYMRGGKTQYF. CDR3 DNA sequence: TGTGCCAGCAGTTACATGAGGGGAGGAAAGACCCAGTACTTC.